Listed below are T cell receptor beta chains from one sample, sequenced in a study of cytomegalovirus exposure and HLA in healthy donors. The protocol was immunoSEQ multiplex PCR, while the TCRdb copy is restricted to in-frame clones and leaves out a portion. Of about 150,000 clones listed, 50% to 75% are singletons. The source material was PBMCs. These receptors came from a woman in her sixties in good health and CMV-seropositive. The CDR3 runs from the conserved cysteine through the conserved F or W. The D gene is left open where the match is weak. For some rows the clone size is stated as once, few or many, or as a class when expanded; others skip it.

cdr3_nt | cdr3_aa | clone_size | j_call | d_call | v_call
TGTGCCAGCGCCCAGGGAATCACAGATACGCAGTATTTT | CASAQGITDTQYF | NA | TRBJ2-3 | NA | TRBV9
TGTGCCAGCAGGTTAGCGGGAGGGGATGAGCAGTTCTTC | CASRLAGGDEQFF | once | TRBJ2-1 | TRBD2 | TRBV7-2
TGCGCCAGCAGCCAACGGGCGGGAGATACGCAGTATTTT | CASSQRAGDTQYF | NA | TRBJ2-3 | NA | TRBV4-1
TGTGCCAGCAGTTCCCGGACACCCGCAACTAATGAAAAACTGTTTTTT | CASSSRTPATNEKLFF | NA | TRBJ1-4 | NA | TRBV28
TGTGCCAGCAGTTCTCAGGGGGTAGCGGGAATCCAAGAGACCCAGTACTTC | CASSSQGVAGIQETQYF | few | TRBJ2-5 | NA | TRBV27
TGTGCCAGTAGTACCCCCCAGCACAGGGGGCTCTCTGGGGCCAACGTCCTGACTTTC | CASSTPQHRGLSGANVLTF | NA | TRBJ2-6 | TRBD1 | TRBV19
TGTGCCAGCAGCTTGGGACTAGCGGGAGGTGTCAGTAGAGAGACCCAGTACTTC | CASSLGLAGGVSRETQYF | once | TRBJ2-5 | TRBD2 | TRBV5-4
TGTGCCAGCAGCTTAGGTGGGGGGACCGGGGCCAACGTCCTGACTTTC | CASSLGGGTGANVLTF | NA | TRBJ2-6 | NA | TRBV7-8
TGCGCCAGCAGCTTGACGGGACTAGCGGGATACGAGCAGTACTTC | CASSLTGLAGYEQYF | NA | TRBJ2-7 | TRBD2 | TRBV5-1
TGCGCCAGCAGCCAAGAGGGACAGGGGGCGCAAGGCTACACCTTC | CASSQEGQGAQGYTF | NA | TRBJ1-2 | TRBD1 | TRBV4-3
TGTGCCAGTAGTGATGGACAGGGATGGGACACTGAAGCTTTCTTT | CASSDGQGWDTEAFF | once | TRBJ1-1 | TRBD1 | TRBV19
TGTGCCAGCAGGGACTCTAGCGGGAGCACCGAGACCCAGTACTTC | CASRDSSGSTETQYF | few | TRBJ2-5 | TRBD2 | TRBV2
TGTGCCAGCAGGGAAACAGCGGCACAAGAGACCCAGTACTTC | CASRETAAQETQYF | NA | TRBJ2-5 | NA | TRBV28
TGTTCCAGCAGCTTAGTGGCAGGGGAGCTGTTTTTT | CSSSLVAGELFF | few | TRBJ2-2 | NA | TRBV7-9
TGTGCCAGTAGTATAGGAGGACAGGGGGCTCAGCCCCAGCATTTT | CASSIGGQGAQPQHF | few | TRBJ1-5 | TRBD1 | TRBV19
TGTGCCAGCAGCTTACGGTCTAGCGGGAGGCCCTACGAGCAGTACTTC | CASSLRSSGRPYEQYF | few | TRBJ2-7 | TRBD2 | TRBV7-2
TGTGCCAGCAGCCAGAAGCGGAGGGTTCGGGGTAAAAAGCAGCCCCAGCATTTT | CASSQKRRVRGKKQPQHF | NA | TRBJ1-5 | NA | TRBV14
TGTGCCAGCAGCCCACAGGACAGTAACGAGCAGTTCTTC | CASSPQDSNEQFF | NA | TRBJ2-1 | NA | TRBV7-8
TGTGCCAGCAGCGAGCAGGGATTAGGGCCCGCCGGGGCTTTCTTT | CASSEQGLGPAGAFF | NA | TRBJ1-1 | NA | TRBV2
TGTGCCAGCAGCTCATCCTCAGCGTATTCCTACAATGAGCAGTTCTTC | CASSSSSAYSYNEQFF | NA | TRBJ2-1 | NA | TRBV7-3
TGTGCCAGCAGACTGCTGGCTAGGCCCTACGAGCAGTACTTC | CASRLLARPYEQYF | NA | TRBJ2-7 | NA | TRBV27
TGTGCCAGCTCACCACCAACAGGCGACAACTATGGCTACACCTTC | CASSPPTGDNYGYTF | NA | TRBJ1-2 | NA | TRBV18
TGTGCCAGCAGTACCAGGGTAACTAATGAAAAACTGTTTTTT | CASSTRVTNEKLFF | NA | TRBJ1-4 | NA | TRBV28
TGTGCCAGCAGCTCCTACTGGGATACGCAGTATTTT | CASSSYWDTQYF | NA | TRBJ2-3 | NA | TRBV11-2